This is a list of T cell receptor beta chains from one sample in a study of cytomegalovirus exposure and HLA in healthy donors. Measured with immunoSEQ multiplex PCR; TCRdb has only the in-frame clones, and not every one. The sample lists over 150,000 clones, around four fifths seen once, with roughly 7.3% in the top ten. The sequenced sample was PBMCs. The receptor set was obtained from a male donor in good health and CMV-seropositive. Both conserved end residues are trimmed from each CDR3. Each record gives: V gene, J gene, CDR3 protein.

V gene: TRBV9
J gene: TRBJ1-2
CDR3 protein: ASSVGGTGPSNYGYT

V gene: TRBV7-8
J gene: TRBJ1-1
CDR3 protein: ASSFGRLLNTEAF

V gene: TRBV4-1
J gene: TRBJ2-1
CDR3 protein: ASSQGPLKRGGGNEQF

V gene: TRBV2
J gene: TRBJ1-5
CDR3 protein: ASSPRDSGQPQH

V gene: TRBV29-1
J gene: TRBJ1-4
CDR3 protein: SVGSNGKLF

V gene: TRBV4-3
J gene: TRBJ1-2
CDR3 protein: ASSQDGRVNYGYT

V gene: TRBV5-4
J gene: TRBJ1-6
CDR3 protein: ASSLPQGPNSPLH

V gene: TRBV2
J gene: TRBJ2-2
CDR3 protein: ASTGLAGRTGELF

V gene: TRBV6-5
J gene: TRBJ1-1
CDR3 protein: ASSYSGEWTEAF

V gene: TRBV5-6
J gene: TRBJ2-2
CDR3 protein: ASSSQGYTGELF

V gene: TRBV6-1
J gene: TRBJ2-7
CDR3 protein: ASRAGGVSYEQY

V gene: TRBV4-1
J gene: TRBJ1-2
CDR3 protein: ASSQDSYRAYGYT

V gene: TRBV19
J gene: TRBJ1-1
CDR3 protein: ASSIGGVNTEAF

V gene: TRBV19
J gene: TRBJ2-2
CDR3 protein: ASSLTANTGELF

V gene: TRBV27
J gene: TRBJ1-2
CDR3 protein: ASSLSRDYGYT

V gene: TRBV7-9
J gene: TRBJ1-2
CDR3 protein: ASSGGQFDYGYT

V gene: TRBV30
J gene: TRBJ2-3
CDR3 protein: AWYGIGHSEQY

V gene: TRBV19
J gene: TRBJ1-2
CDR3 protein: ASSTYFGTQVNYGYT

V gene: TRBV5-4
J gene: TRBJ1-1
CDR3 protein: ASSRTGLGTEAF

V gene: TRBV6-1
J gene: TRBJ2-4
CDR3 protein: ASSDRGRVYIQY

V gene: TRBV5-4
J gene: TRBJ2-5
CDR3 protein: ASSENPPGGGGETQY

V gene: TRBV7-2
J gene: TRBJ1-3
CDR3 protein: ASSSTGTGVSGNTIY

V gene: TRBV6-1
J gene: TRBJ1-2
CDR3 protein: ASSERDTNYGYT

V gene: TRBV4-1
J gene: TRBJ1-4
CDR3 protein: ASSHGYRGPNEKLF

V gene: TRBV29-1
J gene: TRBJ1-1
CDR3 protein: SVGGTEAF

V gene: TRBV4-3
J gene: TRBJ2-1
CDR3 protein: ASSQFTGTGLSEQF

V gene: TRBV7-8
J gene: TRBJ1-6
CDR3 protein: ASSPSYNSPLH

V gene: TRBV27
J gene: TRBJ2-5
CDR3 protein: ASSQYRGRVGETQY

V gene: TRBV10-3
J gene: TRBJ2-3
CDR3 protein: AISDSGQTDTQY

V gene: TRBV27
J gene: TRBJ1-2
CDR3 protein: ASSLSRQGRRDGYT

V gene: TRBV23-1
J gene: TRBJ2-2
CDR3 protein: ASSQSSLRQGAPTGELF

V gene: TRBV13
J gene: TRBJ1-4
CDR3 protein: ASSSGTGLNEKLF

V gene: TRBV29-1
J gene: TRBJ1-4
CDR3 protein: SVTGQGDEKLF

V gene: TRBV7-9
J gene: TRBJ2-7
CDR3 protein: ASSLDTAGSYEQY

V gene: TRBV11-2
J gene: TRBJ2-5
CDR3 protein: ASSWGGQGAYETQY

V gene: TRBV7-8
J gene: TRBJ2-1
CDR3 protein: ASSFRGSSYNEQF

V gene: TRBV5-6
J gene: TRBJ2-7
CDR3 protein: ASSGTGQGFYEQY

V gene: TRBV6-5
J gene: TRBJ2-1
CDR3 protein: ASSRSRGEQF

V gene: TRBV4-2
J gene: TRBJ2-2
CDR3 protein: ASSPESLRGDNTGELF

V gene: TRBV9
J gene: TRBJ1-4
CDR3 protein: ASSVGGDGKLF

V gene: TRBV9
J gene: TRBJ1-2
CDR3 protein: ASSVGGQYGYT

V gene: TRBV30
J gene: TRBJ2-5
CDR3 protein: AWSLGGGGETQY